Listed here are 11 T cell receptor beta chains from one sample, sequenced in a study of cytomegalovirus exposure and HLA in healthy donors. 13 Jbeta primers and 60 Vbeta primers were used for the PCR. Repertoires were generated with immunoSEQ multiplex PCR, while TCRdb's copy carries only in-frame clones and drops some. The table shows some 140,000 clones, with nearly 80% occurring only once. Material for sequencing was PBMCs. These receptors all stem from a man aged 25-40 years in good health and CMV-seronegative.

This clone occurred a few times. The gene calls are TRBV7-6 and TRBJ1-4, with D possibly TRBD1 on 6 matching bases. V lost 5 bases, J lost 2 bases, and 9 bases lay in between. Germline V CDR1 and CDR2: SGHVS, FNYEAQ. The length of the CDR3 is 14 residues. The CDR3 DNA follows: TGTGCCAGCAGCCCAACAGGGACTAATGAAAAACTGTTTTTT. Its translation: CASSPTGTNEKLFF.

The rearrangement uses TRBV5-1 and TRBJ1-1, with D unclear. The V gene's germline CDR1 is SGHRS and CDR2 YFSETQ. The CDR3 is 15 amino acids. The V and J ends lost 3 bases and 4 bases respectively, with 16 bases between them. The CDR3 DNA sequence: TGCGCCAGCAGCTCCACCTTAGCTACTCGCACTGAAGCTTTCTTT. Amino acid sequence: CASSSTLATRTEAFF.

The chain uses TRBV5-1 and TRBJ1-2; tentative D call: TRBD1 (5 bases). The CDR3 loop spans 14 amino acids. Trimming removed 0 bases at V and 6 bases at J, with 12 bases between. Germline CDR1 is SGHRS and CDR2 is YFSETQ. The CDR3 loop reads CASSLAGAGNGYTF. CDR3 coding DNA: TGCGCCAGCAGCTTGGCTGGGGCAGGGAATGGCTACACCTTC. The full variable domain, with the rest looked up from reference TRBV5-1 and TRBJ1-2, is KAGVTQTPRYLIKTRGQQVTLSCSPISGHRSVSWYQQTPGQGLQFLFEYFSETQRNKGNFPGRFSGRQFSNSRSEMNVSTLELGDSALYLCASSLAGAGNGYTFGSGTRLTVV.

V usage is TRBV30 and J usage is TRBJ2-3, with TRBD1 matching over 9 bases. From germline, CDR1 is GTSNPN and CDR2 SVGIG (reference sequence). The CDR3 has 15 residues. The junction had 10 bases not matched to a gene; V was cut back by 3 bases and J by 6 bases. The CDR3 is CAWSQAGTGYDTQYF. Written as DNA, the CDR3 is TGTGCCTGGAGCCAGGCCGGGACAGGGTATGATACGCAGTATTTT.

CDR3 amino acids: CASSSPGQGPNQPQHF. The CDR3, as DNA: TGTGCCAGCAGTTCGCCGGGACAGGGCCCAAATCAGCCCCAGCATTTT. The chain couples TRBV28 to TRBJ1-5, with 9 bases identical to TRBD1. Germline loops: CDR1 MDHEN, CDR2 SYDVKM. The CDR3 runs 16 residues. The V segment lost 4 bases and the J segment 4 bases; nucleotides outside the gene matches: 8.

The genes are TRBV6-1 and TRBJ2-3; perhaps TRBD2 as D (6 bases). V was pared by 7 bases and J by 0 bases, with 14 bases between. The CDR3 length is 15 residues. The V gene's germline CDR1 is MNHNS and CDR2 SASEGT. The CDR3 coding sequence is TGTGCCAGCAAGCAAGATGCGGGGAGCACAGATACGCAGTATTTT. Encoded protein: CASKQDAGSTDTQYF.

This chain uses TRBV29-1 with TRBJ2-7; 8 nucleotides line up with TRBD1. Germline lookup yields CDR1 SQVTM and CDR2 ANQGSEA. This CDR3 is 12 amino acids long. With 7 bases clipped from V and 4 bases from J, the junction kept 6 bases outside the gene matches. The CDR3 DNA follows: TGCAGCGCCGGACAGGGTTTATACGAGCAGTACTTC. It translates to CSAGQGLYEQYF.

The rearrangement links TRBV6-1 to TRBJ2-4; TRBD1 matches at 7 bases. V lost 5 bases to trimming and J lost 8 bases; unmatched junction nucleotides: 9. The CDR3 loop spans 14 amino acids. Germline loops: CDR1 MNHNS, CDR2 SASEGT. The CDR3 is CASSTTTGWHIQYF. The CDR3, as DNA: TGTGCCAGCAGTACCACGACAGGGTGGCACATTCAGTACTTC.

The CDR3 loop reads CAIREPGTGDYEQYF. CDR3 DNA: TGTGCCATCAGGGAACCCGGGACTGGGGACTACGAGCAGTACTTC. This chain joins TRBV10-3 and TRBJ2-7, with D perhaps TRBD2 (6 bases). Germline-derived CDR1 and CDR2 are ENHRY and SYGVKD. V dropped 6 bases and J dropped 3 bases, with 18 bases sitting between them. The CDR3 length is 15 residues.

The gene calls are TRBV30 and TRBJ1-1, with D uncertain. Germline V gives CDR1 GTSNPN, CDR2 SVGIG (reference sequence). The CDR3 length is 11 residues. Trimming took 3 bases from V and 2 from J, leaving 4 bases between them. In DNA form, the CDR3 reads TGTGCCTGGAGCGTTAACACTGAAGCTTTCTTT. Protein: CAWSVNTEAFF.

The chain uses TRBV28 and TRBJ2-7; the match to TRBD1 covers 9 bases. Losses at the gene ends were 7 bases for V and 0 bases for J; bases not matched to a gene: 10. The CDR3 covers 16 residues. Germline lookup yields CDR1 MDHEN and CDR2 SYDVKM. The CDR3 DNA reads as TGTGCCAGCAACCCTCCCGGGACAGGGAACTCCTACGAGCAGTACTTC. Its protein is CASNPPGTGNSYEQYF.